Listed below are T cell receptor beta chains from one sample, sequenced in a study of blood T cell repertoires in COVID-19. Libraries were prepared by immunoSEQ multiplex PCR; TCRdb keeps only in-frame clonotypes and omits some of them. The sample consists of 100,000 to 150,000 clones, 70% to 85% of them appearing once. Sequenced material: peripheral blood. Source of these receptors: a woman aged 50 to 60 with acute or convalescent COVID-19. Both conserved end residues are part of each CDR3. Each record gives: J gene, D gene, V gene, CDR3 protein. The D gene is left open where the match is weak.

j_gene: TRBJ2-7; d_gene: TRBD2; v_gene: TRBV19; CDR3aa: CASSTLLRGAPYEQYF
j_gene: TRBJ1-1; d_gene: -; v_gene: TRBV7-7; CDR3aa: CASSRQLGTEAFF
j_gene: TRBJ2-2; d_gene: TRBD1; v_gene: TRBV29-1; CDR3aa: CSGGTGRTGELFF
j_gene: TRBJ1-2; d_gene: -; v_gene: TRBV28; CDR3aa: CASSPTGVQRNYGYTF
j_gene: TRBJ1-2; d_gene: -; v_gene: TRBV9; CDR3aa: CASSVAGLSGYTF
j_gene: TRBJ2-7; d_gene: TRBD2; v_gene: TRBV7-6; CDR3aa: CASSPLAVRGEQYF
j_gene: TRBJ1-4; d_gene: -; v_gene: TRBV2; CDR3aa: CATSRGVGEKLFF
j_gene: TRBJ1-5; d_gene: -; v_gene: TRBV5-4; CDR3aa: CASSLTPQGSQPQHF
j_gene: TRBJ1-1; d_gene: -; v_gene: TRBV6-1; CDR3aa: CASSSGSTEAFF
j_gene: TRBJ2-7; d_gene: -; v_gene: TRBV21-1; CDR3aa: CASSNLGTDYEQYF
j_gene: TRBJ2-1; d_gene: -; v_gene: TRBV10-3; CDR3aa: CAISGQDEPPYNEQFF
j_gene: TRBJ1-5; d_gene: -; v_gene: TRBV12-3/TRBV12-4; CDR3aa: CASSFGGSQPQHF
j_gene: TRBJ2-5; d_gene: -; v_gene: TRBV3-1/TRBV3-2; CDR3aa: CASSQDVGLTTQYF
j_gene: TRBJ2-7; d_gene: TRBD1; v_gene: TRBV5-1; CDR3aa: CASSSQGAKSSYEQYF
j_gene: TRBJ1-6; d_gene: -; v_gene: TRBV10-1; CDR3aa: CASSDSGDNSPLHF
j_gene: TRBJ1-6; d_gene: -; v_gene: TRBV28; CDR3aa: CASTSNSPLHF
j_gene: TRBJ1-2; d_gene: TRBD1; v_gene: TRBV30; CDR3aa: CASSGQQANYGYTF
j_gene: TRBJ2-7; d_gene: TRBD1; v_gene: TRBV6-1; CDR3aa: CASSERGKGRQGRDEQYF
j_gene: TRBJ1-6; d_gene: -; v_gene: TRBV21-1; CDR3aa: CASSNLSESSYNSPLHF
j_gene: TRBJ2-7; d_gene: -; v_gene: TRBV12-3/TRBV12-4; CDR3aa: CASTLQLSYEQYF
j_gene: TRBJ1-2; d_gene: -; v_gene: TRBV30; CDR3aa: CASPRSEANYGYTF
j_gene: TRBJ1-1; d_gene: -; v_gene: TRBV6-4; CDR3aa: CASSEMAGNPEAFF
j_gene: TRBJ2-6; d_gene: TRBD1; v_gene: TRBV5-1; CDR3aa: CASSLRGQAVGANVLTF
j_gene: TRBJ1-5; d_gene: -; v_gene: TRBV19; CDR3aa: CASSTTHRSTQPQHF
j_gene: TRBJ1-6; d_gene: -; v_gene: TRBV10-2; CDR3aa: CASPEAAGDNSPLHF
j_gene: TRBJ1-4; d_gene: TRBD1; v_gene: TRBV4-1; CDR3aa: CASSQWTGSEKLFF
j_gene: TRBJ2-3; d_gene: TRBD2; v_gene: TRBV11-2; CDR3aa: CASSPLASGTFGDTQYF
j_gene: TRBJ2-5; d_gene: TRBD1; v_gene: TRBV6-5; CDR3aa: CASIRGLQETQYF
j_gene: TRBJ1-6; d_gene: TRBD1; v_gene: TRBV19; CDR3aa: CASSRGQGFSPLHF
j_gene: TRBJ1-6; d_gene: -; v_gene: TRBV19; CDR3aa: CASSLPGSGMNSPLHF
j_gene: TRBJ2-7; d_gene: TRBD1; v_gene: TRBV10-2; CDR3aa: CASSQTGQGNYEQYF
j_gene: TRBJ1-2; d_gene: TRBD1; v_gene: TRBV29-1; CDR3aa: CSVRGQGNYGYTF
j_gene: TRBJ2-1; d_gene: -; v_gene: TRBV5-1; CDR3aa: CASSLADSGYNEQFF
j_gene: TRBJ2-7; d_gene: -; v_gene: TRBV2; CDR3aa: CACSGDNSYEQYF
j_gene: TRBJ2-2; d_gene: -; v_gene: TRBV29-1; CDR3aa: CSFVRTGELFF
j_gene: TRBJ2-1; d_gene: TRBD1; v_gene: TRBV6-5; CDR3aa: CASSPGTGGLQEQFF
j_gene: TRBJ2-4; d_gene: TRBD2; v_gene: TRBV2; CDR3aa: CASSREPGLAGGMAKNIQYF
j_gene: TRBJ2-7; d_gene: -; v_gene: TRBV4-1; CDR3aa: CASSQGGRSGSPRSYEQYF
j_gene: TRBJ1-6; d_gene: -; v_gene: TRBV19; CDR3aa: CASSIKGGDSPLHF
j_gene: TRBJ1-5; d_gene: -; v_gene: TRBV12-3/TRBV12-4; CDR3aa: CASSPQVDQPQHF
j_gene: TRBJ2-7; d_gene: TRBD1; v_gene: TRBV19; CDR3aa: CASSMFGTGYDEQYF
j_gene: TRBJ2-7; d_gene: -; v_gene: TRBV3-1/TRBV3-2; CDR3aa: CASSQTIPHRGQYF
j_gene: TRBJ1-1; d_gene: -; v_gene: TRBV19; CDR3aa: CASSVSRLNTEAFF
j_gene: TRBJ2-7; d_gene: -; v_gene: TRBV12-5; CDR3aa: CASGRGTYEQYF